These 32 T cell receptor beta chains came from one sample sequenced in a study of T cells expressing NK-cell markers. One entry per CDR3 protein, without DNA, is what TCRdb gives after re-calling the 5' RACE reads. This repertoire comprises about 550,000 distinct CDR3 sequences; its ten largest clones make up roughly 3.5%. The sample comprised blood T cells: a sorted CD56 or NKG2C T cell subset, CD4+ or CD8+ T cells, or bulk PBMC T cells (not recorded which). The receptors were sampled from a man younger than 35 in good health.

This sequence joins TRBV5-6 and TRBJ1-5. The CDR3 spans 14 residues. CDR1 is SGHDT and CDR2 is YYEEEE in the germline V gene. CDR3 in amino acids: CASSRQLSNQPQHF.

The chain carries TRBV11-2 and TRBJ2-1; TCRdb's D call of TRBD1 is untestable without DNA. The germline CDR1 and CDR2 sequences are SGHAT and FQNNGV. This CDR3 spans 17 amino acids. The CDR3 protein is CASSTPRREWGYNEQFF.

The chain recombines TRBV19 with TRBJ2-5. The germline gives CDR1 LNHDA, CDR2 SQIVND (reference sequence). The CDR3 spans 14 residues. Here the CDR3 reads CASTEAWPQETQYF.

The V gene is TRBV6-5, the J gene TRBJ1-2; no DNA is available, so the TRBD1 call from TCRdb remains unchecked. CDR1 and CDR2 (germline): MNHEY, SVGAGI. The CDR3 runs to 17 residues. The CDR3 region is CASSYSSGQGSNYGYTF.

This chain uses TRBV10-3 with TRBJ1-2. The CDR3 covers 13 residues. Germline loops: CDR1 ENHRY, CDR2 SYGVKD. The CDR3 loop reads CAISDGTDYGYTF.

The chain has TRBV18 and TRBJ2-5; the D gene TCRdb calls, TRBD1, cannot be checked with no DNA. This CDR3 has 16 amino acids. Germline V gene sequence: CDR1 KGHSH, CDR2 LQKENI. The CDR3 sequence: CASSPSRTASQETQYF.

CDR3 region: CASSLPRLAGGPDEQFF. The chain couples TRBV5-1 to TRBJ2-1; TCRdb's D call of TRBD2 is untestable without DNA. This CDR3 comprises 17 residues. Germline V CDR1 and CDR2: SGHRS, YFSETQ. The variable domain in full, with the rest retrieved from reference TRBV5-1 and TRBJ2-1, is KAGVTQTPRYLIKTRGQQVTLSCSPISGHRSVSWYQQTPGQGLQFLFEYFSETQRNKGNFPGRFSGRQFSNSRSEMNVSTLELGDSALYLCASSLPRLAGGPDEQFFGPGTRLTVL.

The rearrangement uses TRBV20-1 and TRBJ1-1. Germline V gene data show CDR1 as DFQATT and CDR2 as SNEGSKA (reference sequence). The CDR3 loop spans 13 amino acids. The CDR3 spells CSAMAAEYTEAFF.

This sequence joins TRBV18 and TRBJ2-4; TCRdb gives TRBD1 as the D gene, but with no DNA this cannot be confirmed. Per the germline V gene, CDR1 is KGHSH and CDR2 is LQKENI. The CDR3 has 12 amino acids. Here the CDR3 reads CASSPRGTDKYF.

The CDR3 spells CASSLTRVKDTQYF. The rearrangement links TRBV5-5 to TRBJ2-3. Germline CDR1 and CDR2: SGHKS and YYEKEE (reference sequence). The length of the CDR3 is 14 residues.

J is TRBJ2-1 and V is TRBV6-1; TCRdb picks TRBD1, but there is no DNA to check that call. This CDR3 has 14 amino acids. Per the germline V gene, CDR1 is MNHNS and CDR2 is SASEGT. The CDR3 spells CASSATGGYNEQFF.

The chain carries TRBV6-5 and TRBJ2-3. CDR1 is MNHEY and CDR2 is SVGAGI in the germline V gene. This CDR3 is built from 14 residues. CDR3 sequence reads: CASSYSDRTDTQYF.

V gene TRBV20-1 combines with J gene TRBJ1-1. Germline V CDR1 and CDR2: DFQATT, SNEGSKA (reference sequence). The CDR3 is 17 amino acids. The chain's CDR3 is CSASVSGSPLLGTEAFF.

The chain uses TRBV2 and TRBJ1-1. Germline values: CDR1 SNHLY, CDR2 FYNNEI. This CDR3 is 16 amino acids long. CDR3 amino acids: CASSGPPRGMGTEAFF.

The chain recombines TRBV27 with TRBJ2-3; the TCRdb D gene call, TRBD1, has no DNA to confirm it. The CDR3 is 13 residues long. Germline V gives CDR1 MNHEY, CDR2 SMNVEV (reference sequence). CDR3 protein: CASHTGGADTQYF.

The CDR3 sequence is CASSPSGSSNQPQHF. The chain combines TRBV4-1 with TRBJ1-5. The CDR3 is 15 amino acids. Germline CDR1 MGHRA, CDR2 YSYEKL.

This CDR3 is CASSPGRGEYADTQYF. V and J are TRBV4-1 and TRBJ2-3; the TCRdb D gene call, TRBD1, has no DNA to confirm it. Germline V lookup: CDR1 MGHRA, CDR2 YSYEKL. This CDR3 has 16 amino acids.

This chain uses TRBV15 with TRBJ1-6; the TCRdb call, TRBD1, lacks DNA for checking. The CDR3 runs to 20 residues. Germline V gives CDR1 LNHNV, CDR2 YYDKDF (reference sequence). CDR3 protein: CATSRDGGTGDWSYNSPLHF.

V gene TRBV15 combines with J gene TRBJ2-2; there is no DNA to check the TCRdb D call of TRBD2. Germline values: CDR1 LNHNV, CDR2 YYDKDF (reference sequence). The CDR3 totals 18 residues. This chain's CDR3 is CATIARAGGPSKAGELFF.

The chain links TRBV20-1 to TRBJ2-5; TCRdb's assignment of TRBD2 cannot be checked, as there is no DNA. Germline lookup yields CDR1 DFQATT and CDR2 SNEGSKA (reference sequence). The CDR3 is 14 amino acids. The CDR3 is CSARPRLAQETQYF.

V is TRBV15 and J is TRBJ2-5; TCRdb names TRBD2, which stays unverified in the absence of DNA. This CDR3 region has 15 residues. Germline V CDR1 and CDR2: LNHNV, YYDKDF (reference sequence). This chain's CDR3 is CATSRDNRGGETQYF.

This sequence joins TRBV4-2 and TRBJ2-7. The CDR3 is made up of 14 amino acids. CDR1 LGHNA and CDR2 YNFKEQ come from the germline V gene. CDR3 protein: CASSQVRGTYEQYF.

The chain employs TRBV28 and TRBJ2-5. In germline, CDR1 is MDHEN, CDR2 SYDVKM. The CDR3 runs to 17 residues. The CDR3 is CASSLFTVRHTEETQYF.

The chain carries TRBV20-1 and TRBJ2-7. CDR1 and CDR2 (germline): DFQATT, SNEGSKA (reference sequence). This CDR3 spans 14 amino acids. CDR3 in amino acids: CSAFLDTASYEQYF.

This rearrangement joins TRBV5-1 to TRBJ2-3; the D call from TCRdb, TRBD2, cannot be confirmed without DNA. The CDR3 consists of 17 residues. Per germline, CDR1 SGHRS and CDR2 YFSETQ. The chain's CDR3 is CASSWRLATDYTDTQYF. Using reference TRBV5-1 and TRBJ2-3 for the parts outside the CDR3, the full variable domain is KAGVTQTPRYLIKTRGQQVTLSCSPISGHRSVSWYQQTPGQGLQFLFEYFSETQRNKGNFPGRFSGRQFSNSRSEMNVSTLELGDSALYLCASSWRLATDYTDTQYFGPGTRLTVL.

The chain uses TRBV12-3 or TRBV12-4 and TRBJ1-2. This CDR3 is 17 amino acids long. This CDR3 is CASTLGWGRTKEDGYTF.

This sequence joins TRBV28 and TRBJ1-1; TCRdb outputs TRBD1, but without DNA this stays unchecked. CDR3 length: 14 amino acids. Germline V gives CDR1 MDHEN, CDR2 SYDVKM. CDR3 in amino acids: CASTPGLSNTEAFF.

CDR3 region: CAWSGGARSYEQYF. The J gene is TRBJ2-7, the V gene TRBV30; TCRdb selects TRBD1, and the lack of DNA leaves this call unchecked. Germline V gene data show CDR1 as GTSNPN and CDR2 as SVGIG (reference sequence). The CDR3 runs to 14 residues.

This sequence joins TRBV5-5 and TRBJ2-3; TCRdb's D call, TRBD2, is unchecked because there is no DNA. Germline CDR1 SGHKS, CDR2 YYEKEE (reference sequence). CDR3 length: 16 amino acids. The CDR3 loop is CASSPALARRSDTQYF.

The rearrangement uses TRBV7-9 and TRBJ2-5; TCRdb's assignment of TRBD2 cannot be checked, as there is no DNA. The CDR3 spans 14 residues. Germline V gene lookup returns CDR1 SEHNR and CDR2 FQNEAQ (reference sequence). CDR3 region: CASYSGMLEETQYF. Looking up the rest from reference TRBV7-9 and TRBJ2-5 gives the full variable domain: DTGVSQNPRHKITKRGQNVTFRCDPISEHNRLYWYRQTLGQGPEFLTYFQNEAQLEKSRLLSDRFSAERPKGSFSTLEIQRTEQGDSAMYLCASYSGMLEETQYFGPGTRLLVL.

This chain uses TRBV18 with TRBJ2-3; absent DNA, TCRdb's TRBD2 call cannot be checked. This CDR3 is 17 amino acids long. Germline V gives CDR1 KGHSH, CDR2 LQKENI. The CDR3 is CASSPLPSGTSTDTQYF.

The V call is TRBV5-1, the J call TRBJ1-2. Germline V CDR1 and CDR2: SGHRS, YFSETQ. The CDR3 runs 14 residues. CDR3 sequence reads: CASSLFRGGEGYTF.